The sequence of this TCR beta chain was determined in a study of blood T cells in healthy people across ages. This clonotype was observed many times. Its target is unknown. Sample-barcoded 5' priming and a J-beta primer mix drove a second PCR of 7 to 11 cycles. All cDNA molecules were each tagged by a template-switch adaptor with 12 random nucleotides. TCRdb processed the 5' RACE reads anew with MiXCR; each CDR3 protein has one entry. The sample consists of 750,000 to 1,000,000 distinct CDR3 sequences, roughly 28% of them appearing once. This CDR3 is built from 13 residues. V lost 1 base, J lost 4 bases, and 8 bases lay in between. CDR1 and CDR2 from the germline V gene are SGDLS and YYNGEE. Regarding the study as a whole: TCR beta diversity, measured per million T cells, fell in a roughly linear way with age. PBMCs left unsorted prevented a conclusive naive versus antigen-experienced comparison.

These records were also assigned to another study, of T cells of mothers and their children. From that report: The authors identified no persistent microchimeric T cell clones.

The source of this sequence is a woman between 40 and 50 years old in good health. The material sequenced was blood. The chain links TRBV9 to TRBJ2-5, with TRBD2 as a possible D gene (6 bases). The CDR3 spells CASSVQGGETQYF. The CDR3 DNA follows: TGTGCCAGCAGCGTACAGGGAGGAGAGACCCAGTACTTC.